Listed below are T cell receptor beta chains from one sample, sequenced in a study of CD8+CD57+ T cells in acquired aplastic anemia. TCRdb re-analysed the reads in MiXCR, keeping a single row per CDR3 protein. The table includes over 150,000 distinct CDR3 sequences, roughly half detected once. Sequencing was done on a sample of sorted CD4+, CD8+, or CD8+CD57+ T cells (not recorded which) from PBMCs. Receptor source: a human donor with aplastic anemia. CDR3s include the opening cysteine and the closing phenylalanine or tryptophan. The D gene is left open where the match is weak. Clone size is given for some rows only: seen once, a few or many times, or a class if the clone is expanded.

V	size	J	D	CDR3	DNA
TRBV19	-	TRBJ2-7	-	CASSITATYEQYF	TGTGCCAGTAGTATAACGGCTACCTACGAGCAGTACTTC
TRBV5-6	-	TRBJ2-3	TRBD2	CASRTSGYSTDTQYF	TGTGCCAGCAGGACTAGCGGGTACAGCACAGATACGCAGTATTTT
TRBV6-1	many	TRBJ2-7	-	CASSENRGRSYEQYF	TGTGCCAGCAGTGAAAACCGGGGAAGGTCCTACGAGCAGTACTTC
TRBV19	-	TRBJ2-7	-	CASSRGGSIYEQYF	TGTGCCAGTAGCAGGGGGGGGTCCATTTACGAGCAGTACTTC
TRBV19	-	TRBJ1-5	-	CASRTVPNQPQHF	TGTGCCAGTAGAACAGTACCAAATCAGCCCCAGCATTTT
TRBV5-1	-	TRBJ1-2	-	CSSSFDRYGYTF	TGCTCCAGCAGCTTCGATCGCTATGGCTACACCTTC
TRBV7-2	many	TRBJ1-1	-	CASSLLRRDTEAFF	TGTGCCAGCAGCTTATTGCGGAGGGACACTGAAGCTTTCTTT
TRBV11-1	many	TRBJ1-1	-	CASSLMTGNTEAFF	TGTGCCAGCAGCCTAATGACAGGGAACACTGAAGCTTTCTTT
TRBV2	many	TRBJ2-6	-	CASSDGGANVLTF	TGTGCCAGCAGTGACGGTGGGGCCAACGTCCTGACTTTC
TRBV10-3	few	TRBJ1-2	TRBD1	CAISLDRVGGYTF	TGTGCCATCAGCTTAGACAGGGTGGGAGGCTACACCTTC
TRBV6-1	-	TRBJ1-1	-	CASRRTENTEAFF	TGTGCCAGCAGACGGACGGAGAACACTGAAGCTTTCTTT
TRBV20-1	-	TRBJ2-7	TRBD1	CSATGTETYEQYF	TGCAGTGCTACCGGGACAGAGACCTACGAGCAGTACTTC
TRBV7-6	many	TRBJ2-3	TRBD2	CASSLVAGGDLSRTDTQYF	TGTGCCAGCAGCTTAGTGGCGGGGGGCGATTTATCACGCACAGATACGCAGTATTTT
TRBV20-1	-	TRBJ1-6	-	CSARDRKSSYNSPLHF	TGCAGTGCTAGGGACAGAAAGAGCTCCTATAATTCACCCCTCCACTTT
TRBV7-9	many	TRBJ2-1	-	CASSLKLGLHNEQFF	TGTGCCAGCAGCTTAAAACTGGGCCTTCACAATGAGCAGTTCTTC
TRBV4-1	many	TRBJ1-1	-	CASSQVAAGTEAFF	TGCGCCAGCAGCCAAGTAGCGGCGGGCACTGAAGCTTTCTTT
TRBV19	few	TRBJ2-7	TRBD2	CASSIVASGGYEQYF	TGTGCCAGTAGTATAGTTGCCAGCGGGGGCTACGAGCAGTACTTC
TRBV5-5	many	TRBJ1-2	-	CASSLDDYGYTF	TGTGCCAGCAGCTTGGACGACTATGGCTACACCTTC
TRBV6-2/TRBV6-3	-	TRBJ2-7	-	CASSYSTGYEQYF	TGTGCCAGCAGTTACTCGACGGGGTACGAGCAGTACTTC
TRBV19	-	TRBJ2-5	TRBD1	CASSTDRESQETQYF	TGTGCCAGTAGTACGGACAGGGAGTCTCAAGAGACCCAGTACTTC
TRBV11-1	-	TRBJ2-2	-	CATSSDRSSNTGELFF	TGTGCCACTTCGTCCGACAGGTCCTCGAACACCGGGGAGCTGTTTTTT
TRBV19	many	TRBJ1-5	TRBD1	CASSTGRGRPQHF	TGTGCCAGTAGTACTGGCAGGGGGAGGCCCCAGCATTTT
TRBV20-1	-	TRBJ2-1	TRBD2	CSARLGLAGGSYNEQFF	TGCAGTGCCAGGCTGGGACTAGCGGGAGGGTCCTACAATGAGCAGTTCTTC
TRBV7-6	many	TRBJ1-2	TRBD1	CASSPRDGTELNYGYTF	TGTGCCAGCAGCCCGAGAGACGGGACAGAGCTTAACTATGGCTACACCTTC
TRBV7-9	many	TRBJ1-2	-	CASSPFRREDGYTF	TGTGCCAGCAGCCCGTTTCGCAGGGAAGATGGCTACACCTTC
TRBV2	-	TRBJ2-7	-	CASSDGYGQYF	TGTGCCAGCAGTGACGGATATGGGCAGTACTTC
TRBV29-1	many	TRBJ2-1	-	CSVDRNNEQFF	TGCAGCGTTGACAGAAACAATGAGCAGTTCTTC
TRBV2	-	TRBJ1-5	-	CASSLGSAHQPQRF	TGTGCCAGCAGTCTTGGTAGCGCCCACCAGCCCCAGCGTTTT
TRBV29-1	-	TRBJ1-6	-	CSVGVPESSYNSPLHF	TGCAGCGTTGGGGTACCCGAAAGCTCCTATAATTCACCCCTCCACTTT
TRBV6-1	many	TRBJ2-7	TRBD1	CASSEEGQGAHEQYF	TGTGCCAGCAGTGAAGAGGGACAGGGTGCCCACGAGCAGTACTTC
TRBV25-1	few	TRBJ2-3	-	CASTTTSVTDTQYF	TGTGCCAGCACGACTACATCGGTAACAGATACGCAGTATTTT
TRBV20-1	-	TRBJ2-5	TRBD1	CSASIVQGDRETQYF	TGCAGTGCTAGTATCGTACAGGGGGATCGGGAGACCCAGTACTTC
TRBV10-3	-	TRBJ1-2	-	CAISEVQLANYGYTW	TGTGCCATCAGTGAGGTTCAGTTAGCTAACTATGGCTACACCTGG
TRBV24-1	-	TRBJ2-2	-	CATSARSGGELFF	TGTGCCACCAGTGCCCGAAGTGGCGGGGAGCTGTTTTTT
TRBV10-1	-	TRBJ2-5	-	CASRHGGRSSGQYF	TGCGCCAGCAGGCACGGGGGCCGTTCGTCCGGGCAGTACTTC
TRBV15	many	TRBJ2-5	-	CATSRYAPGLTKETQYF	TGTGCCACCAGCAGATACGCCCCGGGACTCACTAAAGAGACCCAGTACTTC
TRBV20-1	many	TRBJ1-5	-	CGARDVGDAQPQHF	TGCGGTGCTAGAGATGTTGGGGATGCTCAGCCCCAGCATTTT
TRBV19	-	TRBJ2-1	TRBD2	CASSLGTSEFNEQFF	TGTGCCAGTAGTCTCGGGACTAGCGAGTTCAATGAGCAGTTCTTC